This T cell receptor (beta chain) was recovered during a study of control samples from healthy donors and cancer patients. V was trimmed by 11 bases and J by 2 bases, leaving 13 bases between them. Germline CDR1 reads LNHDA; CDR2 reads SQIVND (reference sequence). The CDR3 contains 12 residues. The assay was immunoSEQ multiplex PCR, and TCRdb's table has in-frame clones only and misses some. The repertoire consists of approximately 170,000 clones, with 91% occurring once and the leading ten covering approximately 1.6%. This TCR was recovered from a woman in her twenties or thirties in good health. The specimen sequenced was blood. The V gene is TRBV19, the J gene TRBJ2-7; perhaps TRBD2 as D (6 bases). This chain's CDR3 is CASGDGPYEQYF. The CDR3 DNA sequence: TGTGCCTCGGGGGACGGACCCTACGAGCAGTACTTC.